These T cell receptor beta chains were read from a single sample in a study of blood T cell repertoires in COVID-19. TCRdb's copy holds only in-frame clones and misses some; the assay was immunoSEQ multiplex PCR. Counted here are about 24,000 clones, roughly 74% occurring once; the ten biggest clones make up over 6.5%. The sequencing input was peripheral blood. These receptors originate from a man in his forties or fifties with COVID-19, enrolled during active disease. Each CDR3 is given with its conserved first and last residue. D genes are given only for firm matches. Size is stated for part of the rows, as once, few or many counts, or as a class when the clone is expanded.

V	size	J	D	DNA	CDR3
TRBV24-1	NA	TRBJ2-1	TRBD2	TGTGCCACCCAGAGCGGGAGCCCCTACAATGAGCAGTTCTTC	CATQSGSPYNEQFF
TRBV2	NA	TRBJ2-7	NA	TGTGCCAGCAGGAGAGGGGGACGCTACGAGCAGTACTTC	CASRRGGRYEQYF
TRBV29-1	NA	TRBJ2-5	TRBD1	TGCAGCGTGGAGACAGGGGGCGGAGAGACCCAGTACTTC	CSVETGGGETQYF
TRBV7-8	NA	TRBJ2-3	TRBD2	TGTGCCAGCAGCCTAAGGGGCGGGAGGTTAGATACGCAGTATTTT	CASSLRGGRLDTQYF
TRBV6-5	NA	TRBJ1-2	NA	TGTGCCAGCAGTTACTCGACGGGGTTGGATGGCTACACCTTC	CASSYSTGLDGYTF
TRBV11-2	NA	TRBJ1-1	NA	TGTGCCAGCAGCTTAGAGGCAGACACTGAAGCTTTCTTT	CASSLEADTEAFF
TRBV19	NA	TRBJ2-2	NA	TGTGCCAGTAGTTCCGGGACTGGGCTCACCGGGGAGCTGTTTTTT	CASSSGTGLTGELFF
TRBV6-6	NA	TRBJ1-6	NA	TGTGCCAGCCTCAACCCGGGTTCACCCCTCCACTTT	CASLNPGSPLHF
TRBV12-3/TRBV12-4	NA	TRBJ1-1	NA	TGTGCCAGCAGTTTAGACGGGGGTTTGTTAGCTTTCTTT	CASSLDGGLLAFF
TRBV5-1	NA	TRBJ2-3	NA	TGCGCCAGCAGCCCATCAGGGCAGAGCACAGATACGCAGTATTTT	CASSPSGQSTDTQYF
TRBV27	NA	TRBJ2-1	TRBD2	TGTGCCAGCAGTTGGGGCGGGAGGGCCGACAATGAGCAGTTCTTC	CASSWGGRADNEQFF
TRBV20-1	medium-sized	TRBJ2-2	NA	TGCAGTGCTACAAACACCGGGGAGCTGTTTTTT	CSATNTGELFF
TRBV29-1	NA	TRBJ2-3	NA	TGCAGCGTTGTAGACGGGAACACAGATACGCAGTATTTT	CSVVDGNTDTQYF
TRBV19	NA	TRBJ2-1	NA	TGTGCCAGTAGTATGGGCGGGGACTACAATGAGCAGTTCTTC	CASSMGGDYNEQFF
TRBV21-1	NA	TRBJ1-5	NA	TGTGCCAGCAGCGGCCCCGGGACAGGGGGCCTACTTAGCAATCAGCCCCAGCATTTT	CASSGPGTGGLLSNQPQHF
TRBV19	NA	TRBJ1-2	NA	TGTGCCAGTAGACCGTCCCAGGGGTCCTATGGCTACACCTTC	CASRPSQGSYGYTF
TRBV7-9	NA	TRBJ2-2	TRBD1	TGTGCCAGCAGCCCCGACAGGGACCACACCGGGGAGCTGTTTTTT	CASSPDRDHTGELFF
TRBV5-1	NA	TRBJ2-7	TRBD2	TGCGCCAGCAGCCCCATTAGCGGGATAGGAACCTACGAGCAGTACTTC	CASSPISGIGTYEQYF
TRBV5-1	NA	TRBJ2-1	NA	TGCGCCAGCAGCTTGGAGGCGGGGACCAATGAGCAGTTCTTC	CASSLEAGTNEQFF
TRBV28	few	TRBJ2-7	NA	TGTGCCAGCAGTTTTGGCCGGGATAGGCCCGATCTGGGGTCCTACGAGCAGTACTTC	CASSFGRDRPDLGSYEQYF
TRBV10-2	NA	TRBJ2-5	NA	TGCGCCAGCAGTCGTACCAGTCTTCAAGAGACCCAGTACTTC	CASSRTSLQETQYF
TRBV18	NA	TRBJ2-1	NA	TGTGCCAGCTCACCATCAGGGTACTACAATGAGCAGTTCTTC	CASSPSGYYNEQFF
TRBV6-6	NA	TRBJ1-2	TRBD1	TGTGCCAGCAGCGACAGGGGGAGTGGCTACACCTTC	CASSDRGSGYTF
TRBV28	NA	TRBJ2-1	NA	TGTGCCAGCAGTTTCGAGGGAGTAGTTGGCGATGAGCAGTTCTTC	CASSFEGVVGDEQFF
TRBV4-2	once	TRBJ1-1	NA	TGTGCCAGCAGCCAAGATGGGGCTAAAGACACTGAAGCTTTCTTT	CASSQDGAKDTEAFF
TRBV10-1	NA	TRBJ2-5	NA	TGCGCCAGCAGTGAGTCGACAGGCGACTCCCAAGAGACCCAGTACTTC	CASSESTGDSQETQYF
TRBV19	few	TRBJ2-2	TRBD2	TGTGCCAGTAGGACTAGCGGGAGTACCTTTGGCGGGGAGCTGTTTTTT	CASRTSGSTFGGELFF
TRBV10-2	few	TRBJ2-1	TRBD2	TGCGCCAGCAGTGATCTAGCGGGAATAGATGAGCAGTTCTTC	CASSDLAGIDEQFF
TRBV2	NA	TRBJ2-7	TRBD1	TGTGCCAGCAGGAACCCGGGACAGGGGGCGGGTGAGCAGTACTTC	CASRNPGQGAGEQYF
TRBV7-6	NA	TRBJ2-1	TRBD1	TGTGCCAGCAGCTTATCAGCAGGGGGCCTCGGTACGTCCTACAATGAGCAGTTCTTC	CASSLSAGGLGTSYNEQFF
TRBV11-2	NA	TRBJ1-6	NA	TGTGCCAGCAGCTTAGGGTATCAGGGTAGGAATTCACCCCTCCACTTT	CASSLGYQGRNSPLHF
TRBV10-3	NA	TRBJ2-4	NA	TGTGCCATCAGGCCGGACGGGGAGATAGCCAAAAACATTCAGTACTTC	CAIRPDGEIAKNIQYF
TRBV10-2	NA	TRBJ2-7	TRBD2	TGCGCCAGCAGTGAGTTAGGACTAGGGTACGAGCAGTACTTC	CASSELGLGYEQYF
TRBV18	few	TRBJ1-3	NA	TGTGCCAGCTCACCACGTGAACAGGGCTCTGGAAACACCATATATTTT	CASSPREQGSGNTIYF
TRBV30	NA	TRBJ1-1	NA	TGTGCCTGGGACACAGGGAACACTGAAGCTTTCTTT	CAWDTGNTEAFF
TRBV28	NA	TRBJ2-5	NA	TGTGCCAGCAGTTTAAGGGGGTCGCGGTTTATAGAAGAGACCCAGTACTTC	CASSLRGSRFIEETQYF
TRBV19	NA	TRBJ1-6	NA	TGTGCCAGTAGTGTCAATAATTCACCCCTCCACTTT	CASSVNNSPLHF
TRBV7-9	few	TRBJ2-7	NA	TGTGCCAGCAGCTTACGGGGGGCCAACGAGCAGTACTTC	CASSLRGANEQYF
TRBV16	NA	TRBJ2-5	TRBD2	TGTGCCAGCGGCAATTTTGGGAGCGGGGGTTTCCAAGAGACCCAGTACTTC	CASGNFGSGGFQETQYF
TRBV5-4	few	TRBJ2-3	TRBD1	TGTGCCAGCAGCCAGAGGACAGGGATCGGCACAGATACGCAGTATTTT	CASSQRTGIGTDTQYF
TRBV5-1	once	TRBJ2-4	NA	TGCGCCAGCAGCCCGAAGTTGGGGGCCTTGGGAAACATTCAGTACTTC	CASSPKLGALGNIQYF
TRBV7-2	NA	TRBJ2-5	TRBD1	TGTGCCAGCAGCTCGACAGGGGGTAGTTTAGAGACCCAGTACTTC	CASSSTGGSLETQYF
TRBV6-1	once	TRBJ2-7	TRBD2	TGTGCCAGCAGTGAAGCCGACTTAGCGGGCTACGAGCAGTACTTC	CASSEADLAGYEQYF
TRBV6-5	NA	TRBJ1-5	NA	TGTGCCAGCAGTTACTCTTACGGGGGTAATCAGCCCCAGCATTTT	CASSYSYGGNQPQHF
TRBV6-5	NA	TRBJ1-2	TRBD1	TGTGCCAGCAGTTACTCGACAGGGCTGAACTATGGCTACACCTTC	CASSYSTGLNYGYTF
TRBV3-1/TRBV3-2	NA	TRBJ2-3	TRBD2	TGTGCCAGCAGCCCCACTAGCGGGAGCACAGATACGCAGTATTTT	CASSPTSGSTDTQYF
TRBV27	NA	TRBJ2-7	NA	TGTGCCAACAACAGGACACCGTCACGTACCTACGAGCAGTACTTC	CANNRTPSRTYEQYF
TRBV7-8	NA	TRBJ2-7	NA	TGTGCCAGCAGCTTAGGTCCAGGCCTCACCTACGAGCAGTACTTC	CASSLGPGLTYEQYF
TRBV9	few	TRBJ2-1	TRBD1	TGTGCCAGCAGCACTCACACAGGGGGCAATGAGCAGTTCTTC	CASSTHTGGNEQFF
TRBV6-6	NA	TRBJ2-7	TRBD1	TGTGCCAGCAGTTACTCAGATGAGGGGGCGTTGGAGCAGTACTTC	CASSYSDEGALEQYF
TRBV4-2	NA	TRBJ2-4	NA	TGTGCCAGCAGCCAAGGGACCAAGGAGGTTCAGTACTTC	CASSQGTKEVQYF
TRBV6-2/TRBV6-3	once	TRBJ2-3	NA	TGTGCCAGCAGTCATCGGGTCGGAGGGGATACGCAGTATTTT	CASSHRVGGDTQYF
TRBV5-4	NA	TRBJ2-7	NA	TGTGCCAGCAGCCAGGCCGGGGACGAGCAGTACTTC	CASSQAGDEQYF
TRBV7-9	NA	TRBJ2-7	NA	TGTGCCAGCAGCTTCGGGACAAATCCCTACGAGCAGTACTTC	CASSFGTNPYEQYF
TRBV11-2	NA	TRBJ1-1	TRBD1	TGTGCCAGCAGCTCCGGACAGGGGAGCCCTGAAGCTTTCTTT	CASSSGQGSPEAFF